This passage covers 9 T cell receptor beta chains from one sample sequenced in a study of cytomegalovirus exposure and HLA in healthy donors. It was with 60 Vbeta and 13 Jbeta primers that the PCR ran. Repertoires were generated with immunoSEQ multiplex PCR, while TCRdb's copy carries only in-frame clones and drops some. Among about 190,000 clones listed, roughly 85% were seen once. The sequenced sample consisted of PBMCs. These receptors all stem from a boy between 2 and 10 years old in good health and CMV-seronegative.

The V gene is TRBV6-5, the J gene TRBJ1-3; D is unclear. V lost 5 bases and J 2 bases, leaving 7 bases between the germline ends. There are 13 residues in the CDR3. Germline lookup yields CDR1 MNHEY and CDR2 SVGAGI. CDR3: CASSAVTGNTIYF. The DNA of the CDR3 is TGTGCCAGCAGTGCGGTTACTGGAAACACCATATATTTT.

The rearrangement uses TRBV6-1 and TRBJ1-1, with 9 bases identical to TRBD1. Trimming took 5 bases from V and 6 from J; bases not matched to a gene: 7. Germline V CDR1 and CDR2: MNHNS, SASEGT. The length of the CDR3 is 14 residues. The CDR3 region has the DNA TGTGCCAGCAGTATAGGACAGGGGTTCGCTGAAGCTTTCTTT. It encodes CASSIGQGFAEAFF.

This clone was observed once. The identical CDR3 is also encoded by other nucleotide sequences in the sample. The chain combines TRBV27 with TRBJ2-1; TRBD1 might be the D (6 bases). The germline CDR1 and CDR2 sequences are MNHEY and SMNVEV (reference sequence). The CDR3 length is 14 residues. Trimming removed 5 bases from V and 2 bases from J, with 10 bases in between. The CDR3 DNA sequence: TGTGCCAGCAGTCTACGGGACACCTACAATGAGCAGTTCTTC. It is translated as CASSLRDTYNEQFF.

This chain uses TRBV4-2 with TRBJ1-3; D is undetermined. The germline V and J ends were trimmed by 3 bases and 0 bases, with 9 bases remaining between them. The CDR3 totals 15 residues. The germline gives CDR1 LGHNA, CDR2 YNFKEQ. This CDR3 reads CASSQPGSSGNTIYF. CDR3 sequence (DNA): TGTGCCAGCAGCCAGCCGGGGAGCTCTGGAAACACCATATATTTT.

The chain uses TRBV2 and TRBJ1-2; 8 bases map to TRBD1. Germline loops: CDR1 SNHLY, CDR2 FYNNEI. CDR3 length equals 14 residues. The J segment lost 2 bases and the V segment lost 2 bases, leaving 1 base of the junction unmatched. CDR3 sequence: CASSETGGNYGYTF. In DNA, the CDR3 is TGTGCCAGCAGTGAAACAGGGGGAAACTATGGCTACACCTTC.

This chain uses TRBV27 with TRBJ2-7; 13 bases fit TRBD2. CDR3 length equals 15 residues. The germline V gene encodes CDR1 MNHEY and CDR2 SMNVEV (reference sequence). V gave up 5 bases and J gave up 2 bases; unmatched junction bases: 3. CDR3 nucleotides: TGTGCCAGCAGTGGGACTAGCGGGGCTACCTACGAGCAGTACTTC. Residues: CASSGTSGATYEQYF.

The chain combines TRBV5-6 with TRBJ2-5; no firm D call. The DNA end favors TRBJ2-7, so the J call may be wrong. The germline V gene encodes CDR1 SGHDT and CDR2 YYEEEE. CDR3 length: 12 amino acids. CDR3 in amino acids: CASSARTYEQYF. In DNA, the CDR3 is TGTGCCAGCAGCGCTAGAACCTACGAGCAGTACTTC.

V usage is TRBV25-1 and J usage is TRBJ1-1; D call uncertain. This CDR3 spans 12 amino acids. Germline V CDR1 and CDR2: MGHDK, SYGVNS. Trimming removed 6 bases from V and 4 bases from J, with 9 bases in between. The CDR3 region has the DNA TGTGCCAGCAGACGAACGGGCACTGAAGCTTTCTTT. This gives the protein CASRRTGTEAFF.

The V gene is TRBV28, the J gene TRBJ1-6; maybe TRBD1 (5 bases). The CDR3 is 15 residues long. Germline CDR1 is MDHEN and CDR2 is SYDVKM. The ends were cut back, 4 bases at V and 7 bases at J, with 14 bases in the middle. The CDR3 DNA sequence: TGTGCCAGCAGTTCATCAGGGTTAGAGAATTCACCCCTCCACTTT. It is translated as CASSSSGLENSPLHF.